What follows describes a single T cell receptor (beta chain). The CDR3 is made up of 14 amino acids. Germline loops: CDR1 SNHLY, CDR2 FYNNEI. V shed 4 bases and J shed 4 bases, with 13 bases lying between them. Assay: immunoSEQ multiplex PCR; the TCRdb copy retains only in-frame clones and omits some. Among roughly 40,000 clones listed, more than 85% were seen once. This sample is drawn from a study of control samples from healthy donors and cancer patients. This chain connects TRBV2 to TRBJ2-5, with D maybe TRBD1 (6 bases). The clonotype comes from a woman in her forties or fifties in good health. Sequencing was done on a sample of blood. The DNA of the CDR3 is TGTGCCAGCAGTGTGGGCAGGGGAACAGAGACCCAGTACTTC. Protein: CASSVGRGTETQYF.